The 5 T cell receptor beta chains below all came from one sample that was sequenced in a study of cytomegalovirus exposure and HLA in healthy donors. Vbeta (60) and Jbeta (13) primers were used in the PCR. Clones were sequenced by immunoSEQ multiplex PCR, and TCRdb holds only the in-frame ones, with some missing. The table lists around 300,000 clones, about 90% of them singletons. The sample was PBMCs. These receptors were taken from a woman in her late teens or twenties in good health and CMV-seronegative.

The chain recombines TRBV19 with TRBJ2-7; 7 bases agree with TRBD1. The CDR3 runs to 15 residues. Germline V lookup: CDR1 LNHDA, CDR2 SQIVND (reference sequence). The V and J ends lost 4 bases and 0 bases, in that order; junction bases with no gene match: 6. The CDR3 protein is CASSRNRDSSYEQYF. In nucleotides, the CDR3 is TGTGCCAGTAGTAGAAACCGGGACAGCTCCTACGAGCAGTACTTC.

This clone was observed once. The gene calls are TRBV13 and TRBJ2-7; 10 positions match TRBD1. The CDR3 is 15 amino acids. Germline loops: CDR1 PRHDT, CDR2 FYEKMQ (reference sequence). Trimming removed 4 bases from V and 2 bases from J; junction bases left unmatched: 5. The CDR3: CASSSRDRGTYEQYF. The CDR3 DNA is TGTGCCAGCAGCTCCCGGGACAGGGGTACCTACGAGCAGTACTTC. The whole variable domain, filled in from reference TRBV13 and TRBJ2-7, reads AAGVIQSPRHLIKEKRETATLKCYPIPRHDTVYWYQQGPGQDPQFLISFYEKMQSDKGSIPDRFSAQQFSDYHSELNMSSLELGDSALYFCASSSRDRGTYEQYFGPGTRLTVT.

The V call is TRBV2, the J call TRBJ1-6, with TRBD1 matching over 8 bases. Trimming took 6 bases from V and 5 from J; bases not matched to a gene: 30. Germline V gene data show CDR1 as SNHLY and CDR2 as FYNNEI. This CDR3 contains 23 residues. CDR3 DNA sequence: TGTGCCAGCAGCGATGCTAAACCGGGACAGGACATCTTGGGGAATGAAGATAATTCACCCCTCCACTTT. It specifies CASSDAKPGQDILGNEDNSPLHF.

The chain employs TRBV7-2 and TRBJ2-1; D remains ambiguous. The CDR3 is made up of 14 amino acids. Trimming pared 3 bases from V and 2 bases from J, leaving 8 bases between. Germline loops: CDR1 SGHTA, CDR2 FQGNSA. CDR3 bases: TGTGCCAGCAGCTTTTTCGGTACCTACAATGAGCAGTTCTTC. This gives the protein CASSFFGTYNEQFF. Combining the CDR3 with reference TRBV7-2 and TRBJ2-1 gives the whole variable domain GAGVSQSPSNKVTEKGKDVELRCDPISGHTALYWYRQSLGQGLEFLIYFQGNSAPDKSGLPSDRFSAERTGGSVSTLTIQRTQQEDSAVYLCASSFFGTYNEQFFGPGTRLTVL.

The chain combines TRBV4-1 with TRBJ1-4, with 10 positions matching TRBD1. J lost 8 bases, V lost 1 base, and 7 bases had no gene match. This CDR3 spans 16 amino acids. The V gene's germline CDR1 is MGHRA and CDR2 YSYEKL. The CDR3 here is CASSQVGGTGVEKLFF. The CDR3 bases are TGCGCCAGCAGCCAAGTTGGGGGGACAGGGGTGGAAAAACTGTTTTTT.